The rows below give T cell receptor beta chains drawn from one sample of a study of cytomegalovirus exposure and HLA in healthy donors. Clones were read by immunoSEQ multiplex PCR, and TCRdb kept only the in-frame ones, dropping some. The repertoire holds some 160,000 clones, with over 70% as singletons. Sequenced: PBMCs. The receptors were sampled from a man over 45 in good health and CMV-seropositive. Each CDR3 is given with its conserved first and last residue. The D gene is left open where the match is weak. Part of the rows lack a size; the others show once, few, many or a class for expanded clones.

DNA | CDR3 | size | J | D | V
TGTGCCAGCAGCTTAACTGGTCTAGCGAACACCGGGGAGCTGTTTTTT | CASSLTGLANTGELFF | once | TRBJ2-2 | - | TRBV7-3
TGTGCCAGCAGCAACTCCGGGACAGGAGTCTATGGCTACACCTTC | CASSNSGTGVYGYTF | once | TRBJ1-2 | TRBD1 | TRBV7-2
TGTGCCAGCTCCTTCGGGACAGGGGGCGATCAGCCCCAGCATTTT | CASSFGTGGDQPQHF | few | TRBJ1-5 | TRBD1 | TRBV18
TGTGCCAGCAGTTTGGACTGGGCGGAAGAGACCCAGTACTTC | CASSLDWAEETQYF | - | TRBJ2-5 | - | TRBV6-1
TGTGCCAGCAGCAAGGGACTAGCGCCCTACAATGAGCAGTTCTTC | CASSKGLAPYNEQFF | - | TRBJ2-1 | TRBD2 | TRBV7-9
TGTGCCAGCAGTTACTCTCTGGGGCACGAGCAGTACTTC | CASSYSLGHEQYF | - | TRBJ2-7 | - | TRBV6-6
TGTGCCAGCAGTGAAGCGCTTCGGGGGAGGAACACTGAATCTTTCTTT | CASSEALRGRNTESFF | - | TRBJ1-1 | - | TRBV2
TGTGCCAGCAGGCCTTTATCTAGCGGGAGAGCCTACAATGAGCAGTTCTTC | CASRPLSSGRAYNEQFF | - | TRBJ2-1 | TRBD2 | TRBV27
TGTGCCAGCAGTGAAATAGCGGGAGGGGTGTACGAGCAGTACTTC | CASSEIAGGVYEQYF | - | TRBJ2-7 | TRBD2 | TRBV28
TGTGCCAGCTCATCAATCGTCCGGGGTTCAGCTAACTATGGCTACACCTTC | CASSSIVRGSANYGYTF | once | TRBJ1-2 | - | TRBV18
TGTGCCAGCAGTTTAACGCAGGGTGAAGCTTTCTTT | CASSLTQGEAFF | few | TRBJ1-1 | - | TRBV28
TGTGCCATCAGTGAGAGACAGGGTGGCGAGCAGTTCTTC | CAISERQGGEQFF | - | TRBJ2-1 | TRBD1 | TRBV10-3
TGCGCCAGCAGCGATCGACAGGGGGCTTCCGGGGAGCTGTTTTTT | CASSDRQGASGELFF | - | TRBJ2-2 | TRBD1 | TRBV5-1
TGCAGCGCCGCGACAGGACGCACTGAAGCTTTCTTT | CSAATGRTEAFF | - | TRBJ1-1 | - | TRBV29-1
TGCGCCAGCAGCCAGGACAGGGCAGAACTATATGGCTACACCTTC | CASSQDRAELYGYTF | - | TRBJ1-2 | TRBD1 | TRBV5-1
TGTGCCAGCAGCTTAGTGGACTGGGCCTCTGGGGATGAGCAGTTCTTC | CASSLVDWASGDEQFF | - | TRBJ2-1 | - | TRBV7-8
TGTGCCAGCAGCCCCGGAGGCTTCGGCGCCAATGAGCAGTTCTTC | CASSPGGFGANEQFF | - | TRBJ2-1 | - | TRBV7-3
TGTGCCAGCAGTTACTCGGAAGGGAGAGGAAACACCATATATTTT | CASSYSEGRGNTIYF | - | TRBJ1-3 | - | TRBV6-6
TGTGCCACCAGCAGAGATAGTATGCGGGACGAGCAGTACTTC | CATSRDSMRDEQYF | - | TRBJ2-7 | - | TRBV15
TGTGCCAGCCGGACAGGGGGAGCGGATACGCAGTATTTT | CASRTGGADTQYF | - | TRBJ2-3 | TRBD1 | TRBV6-1
TGTGCCAGCAGCAGGACCAGTACCGGGACAGGGGACGAGCAGTACTTC | CASSRTSTGTGDEQYF | - | TRBJ2-7 | TRBD1 | TRBV9
TGTGCCAGCAGCTTGGGCGGGAGTATGGGCAATCAGCCCCAGCATTTT | CASSLGGSMGNQPQHF | - | TRBJ1-5 | - | TRBV5-6
TGTGCCAGCAGCCAGGGACTAGCGGGAGCCGGGGAGCTGTTTTTT | CASSQGLAGAGELFF | - | TRBJ2-2 | TRBD2 | TRBV7-3
TGTGCCAGCAGCGGAGGACTCGGTACCTACAATGAGCAGTTCTTC | CASSGGLGTYNEQFF | few | TRBJ2-1 | - | TRBV5-4
TGTGCCAGCAGCACGATAACAGGGTTAGTTACGGACATTCAGTACTTC | CASSTITGLVTDIQYF | - | TRBJ2-4 | - | TRBV11-2
TGTGCCAGCAGCTTAAAAGGGGGTACACCCGGGGAGCTGTTTTTT | CASSLKGGTPGELFF | - | TRBJ2-2 | - | TRBV7-9
TGTGCCAGCAGGGGCCGGAAGGGGTACCAAGAGACCCAGTACTTC | CASRGRKGYQETQYF | - | TRBJ2-5 | - | TRBV7-9
TGTGCCTGGAGTCTCCCTCTCGGGAGCGCCGCCGGGGAGCTGTTTTTT | CAWSLPLGSAAGELFF | - | TRBJ2-2 | - | TRBV30
TGTGCCAGCAGCGCAGACCGGGGAAAACAGTTCTTC | CASSADRGKQFF | - | TRBJ2-1 | - | TRBV9
TGTGCCAGCAGCCGGGGGTACACCGGGGAGCTGTTTTTT | CASSRGYTGELFF | - | TRBJ2-2 | - | TRBV11-2
TGTGCCAGCAGCTCCCCGGGACAGTCGTTCTACGAGCAGTACTTC | CASSSPGQSFYEQYF | - | TRBJ2-7 | TRBD1 | TRBV5-4
TGTGCCATCAGGGGCTCGACCGCGGATACGCAGTATTTT | CAIRGSTADTQYF | - | TRBJ2-3 | - | TRBV10-3
TGCAGCTCCGTTGGAAGGACTCAGTACAATGAGCAGTTCTTC | CSSVGRTQYNEQFF | - | TRBJ2-1 | - | TRBV29-1
TGCGCCAGCAGCTTGGGAGGGTACAATGAGCAGTTCTTC | CASSLGGYNEQFF | - | TRBJ2-1 | - | TRBV5-1
TGTGCCTGGAGAGTCACTTATAATTCACCCCTCCACTTT | CAWRVTYNSPLHF | - | TRBJ1-6 | - | TRBV30
TGCGCCAGCAGCCGGACTAGCGGGAACACCGGGGAGCTGTTTTTT | CASSRTSGNTGELFF | - | TRBJ2-2 | TRBD2 | TRBV5-1
TGTGCCAGCAGTTTAAAGGGGGCTACAGATACGCAGTATTTT | CASSLKGATDTQYF | once | TRBJ2-3 | TRBD1 | TRBV27
TGCAGCGTTGATCGGCCGACCACGACTAGCGTACAAGAGACCCAGTACTTC | CSVDRPTTTSVQETQYF | - | TRBJ2-5 | TRBD2 | TRBV29-1
TGTGCCAGCAGCTTAGGTAGGGGGAACTACGAGCAGTACTTC | CASSLGRGNYEQYF | - | TRBJ2-7 | - | TRBV7-6
TGTGCCAGCAGTCGAGATCTGGAGGGCTACACCTTC | CASSRDLEGYTF | - | TRBJ1-2 | - | TRBV6-5
TGTGCCAGCAGCCAGCTGGGCCGACACGAGCAGTACTTC | CASSQLGRHEQYF | - | TRBJ2-7 | - | TRBV4-2
TGCGCCAGCAGCTTGGACCCCAGCTCCTACAATGAGCAGTTCTTC | CASSLDPSSYNEQFF | few | TRBJ2-1 | - | TRBV5-1
TGTGCCAGCAGGGATACAGGGGGAGCTAACTATGGCTACACCTTC | CASRDTGGANYGYTF | - | TRBJ1-2 | TRBD1 | TRBV27
TGTGCCAGCATCCGAGGGGGTGGGCCCGGAGGGGAGCTGTTTTTT | CASIRGGGPGGELFF | - | TRBJ2-2 | - | TRBV28
TGTGCCAGCAGTTACGGGGGGAGCTCCTACAATGAGCAGTTCTTC | CASSYGGSSYNEQFF | - | TRBJ2-1 | - | TRBV6-6
TGCGCCAGCAGCCAAGATGTGGGCCGAGGGAAAGCTTTCTTT | CASSQDVGRGKAFF | - | TRBJ1-1 | - | TRBV4-3
TGCGCCAGCAGCACGGGGACAAAAGAGACCCAGTACTTC | CASSTGTKETQYF | - | TRBJ2-5 | - | TRBV5-1
TGTGCCAGCAGCATTCTGGACAGGGCTGGCTACACCTTC | CASSILDRAGYTF | - | TRBJ1-2 | TRBD1 | TRBV28
TGCGCCAGCAGCCAAGATTTTGCCGGGGGGCAAGGTGAAAAACTGTTTTTT | CASSQDFAGGQGEKLFF | few | TRBJ1-4 | - | TRBV4-1
TGTGCCAGCAGTGCCTTCTCCAGCGGGGTTAGCACAGATACGCAGTATTTT | CASSAFSSGVSTDTQYF | - | TRBJ2-3 | TRBD2 | TRBV6-1
TGTGCCAGCAGCCACCGCCTAGCGGGAGCCGGGGAGCTGTTTTTT | CASSHRLAGAGELFF | once | TRBJ2-2 | TRBD2 | TRBV4-2
TGTGCCAGCACCACGGGGGGGGGCACAGATACGCAGTATTTT | CASTTGGGTDTQYF | once | TRBJ2-3 | TRBD2 | TRBV6-4
TGTGCCAGCAGCCAGGGCGGGGAAAGCTCCTACGAGCAGTACTTC | CASSQGGESSYEQYF | - | TRBJ2-7 | - | TRBV5-4
TGTGCCAGCAGTTCCCATTACCGGGACACCTCCTACGAGCAGTACTTC | CASSSHYRDTSYEQYF | - | TRBJ2-7 | - | TRBV6-6
TGTGCCACCAGCAGAGATCGGGGGGGACACCTTAATGAAAAACTGTTTTTT | CATSRDRGGHLNEKLFF | - | TRBJ1-4 | - | TRBV15
TGCGCCAGCAGTTCTCAGGGGTATGTGTACAATGAGCAGTTCTTC | CASSSQGYVYNEQFF | - | TRBJ2-1 | - | TRBV5-1
TGTGCCAGCAGCTTGGGGCTAGCGGGGTACAATGAGCAGTTCTTC | CASSLGLAGYNEQFF | - | TRBJ2-1 | TRBD2 | TRBV11-1
TGTGCCTGGAGTATCTTAGCTCAGGGTACGCAGTATTTT | CAWSILAQGTQYF | - | TRBJ2-3 | - | TRBV30